This TCR beta chain was captured in a study of blood T cell repertoires in COVID-19 (dated by TCRdb to between 2020 and 2021). In the study overall: Samples from collaborators originated in the United States, Italy and Spain and spanned both the acute and convalescent phases of COVID-19. Where available, HLA class I and class II types were taken from metadata supplied by the sample provider and were not determined by assay-based typing. The sample metadata nearly always contained a de-identified subject ID, COVID-19 status, age in years and sex. The samples were drawn from two sources: the first 160 participants of the ongoing ImmuneRACE study, and approximately 1,300 subjects contributed by 6 global collaborators. The dataset comprised deeply sampled blood TCRbeta repertoires from subjects exposed to, actively infected with, or recovered from COVID-19. The repertoires were made available in a free public database intended to serve as a resource for research on the immune response to SARS-CoV-2. The prospective study material was composed of cDNA or gDNA derived from T cells, B-cell-depleted T cells, or PBMCs.

Overall study outcomes, separate from this receptor: The quantity of clinical and demographic metadata differed by source and by participant and was supplied without curation.

The immunoSEQ Assay, a bias-controlled multiplex PCR, was used to amplify TCRbeta CDR3 regions from genomic DNA. On the study's bioinformatics: Within the assay, amplification of reference gene primers was used to estimate how many nucleated cells each sample contained. To quantify the absolute abundance of each unique TCRbeta CDR3 rearrangement, sequence reads were collapsed and filtered. For each sample, productive Simpson clonality was calculated as the square root of Simpson's diversity index over productive rearrangements. TCRdb retrieved this table from immuneACCESS and kept in-frame rearrangements only. Not all clones are present; in checked studies, unresolved V genes account for under half, and no reason is known for the remainder. Clone size and V and J calls were adopted from that table, with D and trimming inferred from the DNA. For this sample the table gives about 220,000 clones, of which roughly 80% were detected only once. The top ten clones comprise approximately 7.6% of the sample.

As to this clone: Its antigen target is currently unknown. No much larger clone is present one base from it, and per-base qualities are unavailable.

At one collaborating source in Seattle, patients were enrolled during active infection and were followed longitudinally through the course of disease. Whole blood was collected in K2EDTA tubes by collaborating institutions according to the institutions' own protocols. Collaborator samples were shipped for TCRbeta analysis as frozen whole blood, isolated PBMCs, or DNA extracted from either sample type. CDR1 GTSNPN and CDR2 SVGIG are derived from the germline V gene (reference sequence). Measured from the cysteine to the phenylalanine, the CDR3 is 15 residues long. Kept here is only the CDR3 DNA, which spans 45 bases and is read in frame from base 1. V ends up 2 bases short and J 5 bases short, with an unmatched junction base count of 7.

The specimen was peripheral blood. This clonotype was obtained from a woman aged 80 or over with COVID-19, enrolled during active disease. In this chain, TRBV30 is recombined with TRBJ1-5, with TRBD1 matching 9 junction bases. The DNA reads as follows: TGTGCCTGGAGTTTCACGGGACAGGGATATCAGCCCCAGCATTTT. It codes for CAWSFTGQGYQPQHF.